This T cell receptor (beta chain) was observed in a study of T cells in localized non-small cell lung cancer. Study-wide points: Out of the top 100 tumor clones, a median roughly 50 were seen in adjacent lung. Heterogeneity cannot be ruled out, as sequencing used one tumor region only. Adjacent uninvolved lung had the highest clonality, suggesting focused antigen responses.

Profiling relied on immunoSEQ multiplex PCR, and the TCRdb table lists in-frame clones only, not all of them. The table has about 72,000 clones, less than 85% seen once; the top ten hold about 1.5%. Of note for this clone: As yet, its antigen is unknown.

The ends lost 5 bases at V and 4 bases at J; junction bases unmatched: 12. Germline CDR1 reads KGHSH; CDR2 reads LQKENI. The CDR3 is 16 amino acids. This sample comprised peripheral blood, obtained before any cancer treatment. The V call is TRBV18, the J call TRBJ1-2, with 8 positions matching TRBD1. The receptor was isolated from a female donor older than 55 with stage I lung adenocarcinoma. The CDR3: CASSEQFDRGGYGYTF. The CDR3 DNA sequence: TGTGCCAGCTCAGAGCAGTTTGACAGGGGAGGCTATGGCTACACCTTC. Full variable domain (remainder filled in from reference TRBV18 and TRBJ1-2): NAGVMQNPRHLVRRRGQEARLRCSPMKGHSHVYWYRQLPEEGLKFMVYLQKENIIDESGMPKERFSAEFPKEGPSILRIQQVVRGDSAAYFCASSEQFDRGGYGYTFGSGTRLTVV.